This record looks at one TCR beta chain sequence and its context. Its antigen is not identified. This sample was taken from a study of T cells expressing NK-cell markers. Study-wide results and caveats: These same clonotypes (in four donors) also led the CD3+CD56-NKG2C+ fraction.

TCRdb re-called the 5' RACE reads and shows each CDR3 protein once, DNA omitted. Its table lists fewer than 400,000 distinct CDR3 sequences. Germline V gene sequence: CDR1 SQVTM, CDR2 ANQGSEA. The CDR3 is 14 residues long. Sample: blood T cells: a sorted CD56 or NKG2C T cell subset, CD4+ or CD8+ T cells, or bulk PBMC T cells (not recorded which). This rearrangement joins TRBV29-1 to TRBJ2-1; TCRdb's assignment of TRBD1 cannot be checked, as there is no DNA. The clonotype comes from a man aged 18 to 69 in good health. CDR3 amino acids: CSVIRDRESNEQFF.